Presented here are 30 T cell receptor beta chains from one specimen sequenced in a study of blood T cells in healthy people across ages. For the second PCR, which ran for 7 to 11 cycles, a sample-barcoded 5' primer and a J-beta primer mix were used. MiXCR, run by TCRdb on the 5' RACE reads, gives a single entry per CDR3 protein. The sample shows 710,000 or so distinct CDR3 sequences, 22% of them seen only once. Sequencing was performed on blood. The source of these receptors is a man in his sixties or seventies in good health.

This chain links TRBV6-6 with TRBJ1-1; D is uncertain. V lost 7 bases to trimming and J lost 1 base, with 10 bases between them. The CDR3 totals 13 residues. Germline CDR1 is MNHNY and CDR2 is SVGAGI (reference sequence). The CDR3 DNA sequence: TGTGCCAGCACCTTGGGCAGGAACACTGAAGCTTTCTTT. It codes for CASTLGRNTEAFF.

The chain employs TRBV6-1 and TRBJ2-7, with D perhaps matching TRBD1 (5 bases). Germline loops: CDR1 MNHNS, CDR2 SASEGT. V gave up 2 bases and J gave up 6 bases, with 8 bases separating them. This CDR3 comprises 12 residues. The CDR3, as DNA: TGTGCCAGCAGTGAACACAGGAGCGAGCAGTACGTC. Its protein product is CASSEHRSEQYV.

The table lists this clonotype with a few counts. V and J are TRBV27 and TRBJ2-5; 7 bases map to TRBD2. TRBJ2-1 matches the DNA end more closely, so the J call is doubtful. CDR1 is MNHEY and CDR2 is SMNVEV in the germline V gene (reference sequence). This CDR3 contains 14 residues. The CDR3 DNA follows: TGTGCCAGCAAGCCTAGCGGTCTGAGGGGTGAGCAGTTCTTC. Its protein is CASKPSGLRGEQFF.

The chain joins TRBV27 to TRBJ2-1, with 8 positions matching TRBD1. Trimming at V came to 5 bases and at J to 5 bases, leaving 11 bases not matched to a gene. The V gene's germline CDR1 is MNHEY and CDR2 SMNVEV (reference sequence). The CDR3 loop spans 16 amino acids. The CDR3 bases are TGTGCCAGCAGTATCAGGGGACAGGTGCGCAACAATGAGCAGTTCTTC. It is translated as CASSIRGQVRNNEQFF.

A few counts support this clonotype. This chain uses TRBV28 with TRBJ1-2, with D hard to call. This CDR3 region has 14 residues. The V gene's germline CDR1 is MDHEN and CDR2 SYDVKM. Trimming took off 4 bases at V and 3 bases at J, with 12 bases between the two ends. CDR3 sequence: CASSSSYPDYGYTF. CDR3 nucleotides: TGTGCCAGCAGTTCCAGTTACCCCGACTATGGCTACACCTTC.

The genes are TRBV7-8 and TRBJ1-2, with TRBD1 matching over 7 bases. CDR3 length: 15 residues. The germline gives CDR1 SGHVS, CDR2 FQNEAQ. V trimming: 5 bases; J trimming: 6 bases; junction bases outside the gene matches: 12. The CDR3 loop reads CASSRNGRGQDGYTF. The CDR3 nucleotides are TGTGCCAGCAGCCGCAATGGTAGGGGGCAGGATGGCTACACCTTC.

The chain is built from TRBV7-9 and TRBJ1-2; the D gene is possibly TRBD1 (5 bases). Trimming took 5 bases from V and 4 from J, leaving 17 bases between them. In germline, CDR1 is SEHNR, CDR2 FQNEAQ (reference sequence). The CDR3 consists of 15 residues. CDR3 DNA: TGTGCCAGCAGCGCGAGGGGTCCAGGGTCCTATGGCTACACCTTC. It translates to CASSARGPGSYGYTF.

This clonotype turned up a few times. The chain combines TRBV7-9 with TRBJ1-2, with 7 nucleotides matching TRBD1. Germline lookup yields CDR1 SEHNR and CDR2 FQNEAQ (reference sequence). V lost 5 bases, J lost 4 bases, and 10 bases stayed unmatched. This CDR3 is built from 15 residues. The CDR3 sequence: CASSPRQGPSYGYTF. CDR3 nucleotide sequence: TGTGCCAGCAGCCCAAGACAGGGACCTAGCTATGGCTACACCTTC.

The chain combines TRBV7-9 with TRBJ1-4; D is possibly TRBD1 (5 bases). V lost 0 bases to trimming and J lost 8 bases, with 10 bases between them. The CDR3 sequence is 14 residues long. Germline CDR1 SEHNR, CDR2 FQNEAQ (reference sequence). The CDR3 spells CASSLAGVEEKLFF. For the CDR3, the DNA is TGTGCCAGCAGCTTAGCAGGGGTGGAGGAAAAACTGTTTTTT.

The gene calls are TRBV20-1 and TRBJ1-5; 7 nucleotides agree with TRBD1. Germline-derived CDR1 and CDR2 are DFQATT and SNEGSKA (reference sequence). J was trimmed by 0 bases and V by 4 bases; bases with no gene match: 3. This CDR3 contains 14 residues. The chain's CDR3 is CSAMDRISNQPQHF. CDR3 DNA sequence: TGCAGTGCTATGGACAGGATTAGCAATCAGCCCCAGCATTTT.

The table lists this clonotype with many counts. J is TRBJ1-2 and V is TRBV12-3 or TRBV12-4; 7 nucleotides match TRBD1. The ends lost 5 bases at V and 0 bases at J; junction bases unmatched: 0. The CDR3 sequence is 13 residues long. The CDR3 nucleotides read TGTGCCAGCAGTGGGACAGCTAACTATGGCTACACCTTC. This sequence encodes CASSGTANYGYTF.

A few counts support this clonotype. The chain combines TRBV20-1 with TRBJ2-7, with D tentatively TRBD2 (5 bases). CDR1 is DFQATT and CDR2 is SNEGSKA in the germline V gene (reference sequence). Trimming stripped 1 base from V and 2 bases from J, with 18 bases between. The CDR3 is 16 residues long. For the CDR3, the DNA is TGCAGTGCTAGAGCTCAGAGGGTCTTGGGCACCTACGAGCAGTACTTC. This codes for CSARAQRVLGTYEQYF.

This chain connects TRBV30 to TRBJ2-3; unclear D gene. Looked up from germline, CDR1 is GTSNPN and CDR2 is SVGIG (reference sequence). The CDR3 length is 15 residues. With 5 bases removed from V and 0 bases from J, the gap between germline ends came to 15 bases. The CDR3 DNA reads as TGTGCCTGGTCCTTTTGGGCTACCAGCACAGATACGCAGTATTTT. Translating it yields CAWSFWATSTDTQYF.

To note about this clonotype: Being one base from a much bigger clone, this may be a read error. CDR3 nucleotide sequence: TGTGCCAGCAGTTACTCGATCGAGCACAATGAGCAGTTCTTC. This gives the protein CASSYSIEHNEQFF. The rearrangement links TRBV6-6 to TRBJ2-5; D unclear. The DNA matches TRBJ2-1 better at its end, which makes the J call doubtful. The CDR3 consists of 14 residues. Germline loops: CDR1 MNHNY, CDR2 SVGAGI (reference sequence).

The chain joins TRBV9 to TRBJ1-2; D is perhaps TRBD1 (6 bases). The germline V gene encodes CDR1 SGDLS and CDR2 YYNGEE. V was clipped by 5 bases and J by 9 bases, with 14 bases between them. The CDR3 contains 12 residues. CDR3 loop: CASRRTQGSYTF. For the CDR3, the DNA is TGTGCCAGCAGACGAACACAGGGAAGCTACACCTTC.

This rearrangement joins TRBV7-2 to TRBJ1-4; D remains unclear. Germline lookup yields CDR1 SGHTA and CDR2 FQGNSA. The CDR3 is made up of 13 amino acids. Trimming took off 6 bases at V and 8 bases at J, with 13 bases between the two ends. DNA of the CDR3: TGTGCCAGCAGGTCGCAGGTAGGCGAAAAACTGTTTTTT. Protein sequence: CASRSQVGEKLFF.

This CDR3 reads CASSPQGPYYNNEQFF. The CDR3 DNA reads as TGTGCCAGCAGCCCCCAGGGGCCCTACTACAACAATGAGCAGTTCTTC. The chain couples TRBV7-6 to TRBJ2-5; tentatively, D is TRBD1 (6 bases). The end of the DNA fits TRBJ2-1 better, so the J call may be wrong. The CDR3 contains 16 residues. Germline V gene sequence: CDR1 SGHVS, CDR2 FNYEAQ.

The chain carries TRBV20-1 and TRBJ2-5; 7 nucleotides line up with TRBD2. V lost 5 bases, J lost 2 bases, and 14 bases stayed unmatched. The CDR3 loop spans 16 amino acids. Germline assignment: CDR1 DFQATT and CDR2 SNEGSKA (reference sequence). The CDR3 DNA reads as TGCAGTGCTCCCATAAGAGTTACTAGCGTACAAGAGACCCAGTACTTC. This translates into CSAPIRVTSVQETQYF.

J is TRBJ1-1 and V is TRBV4-2; tentatively, D is TRBD1 (5 bases). CDR3 size: 15 residues. The germline V gene has CDR1 LGHNA and CDR2 YNFKEQ. The ends were cut back, 0 bases at V and 1 base at J, with 9 bases in the middle. Here the CDR3 DNA reads TGTGCCAGCAGCCAAGATCTGGGGGGGAACACTGAAGCTTTCTTT. Protein: CASSQDLGGNTEAFF.

With respect to this clonotype: Compared with germline, one end of the junction differs, possibly owing to a read error. V gene TRBV7-9 combines with J gene TRBJ2-3; D is undetermined. CDR3 length: 15 amino acids. Per germline, CDR1 SEHNR and CDR2 FQNEAQ (reference sequence). CDR3 loop: CASSLVFTPTDTQYF. CDR3 DNA: TGTGCTAGCAGCTTAGTCTTTACCCCCACAGATACGCAGTATTTT.

This chain uses TRBV6-6 with TRBJ2-2, with 7 bases identical to TRBD1. CDR3 length equals 15 residues. Trimming took 2 bases from V and 7 from J; bases not matched to a gene: 7. Germline CDR1 and CDR2: MNHNY and SVGAGI (reference sequence). CDR3 sequence (DNA): TGTGCCAGCAGTTACGACAGGGTGGGAGTCGGGGAGCTGTTTTTT. Translated: CASSYDRVGVGELFF.

This clonotype was seen only a few times. V is TRBV10-3 and J is TRBJ2-5, with D perhaps assigned TRBD1 or TRBD2 (5 bases each). CDR1 is ENHRY and CDR2 is SYGVKD in the germline V gene. This CDR3 region has 14 residues. Trimming left V 6 bases short and J 4 bases short, with 15 bases between. CDR3 nucleotides: TGTGCCATCAGGGCCGGGGCTACCGGAGAGACCCAGTACTTC. Its translation is CAIRAGATGETQYF.

The rearrangement links TRBV6-5 to TRBJ2-1; 8 nucleotides line up with TRBD2. This CDR3 comprises 17 residues. Germline CDR1 reads MNHEY; CDR2 reads SVGAGI. V shed 2 bases, J shed 1 base, and the junction held 7 bases outside the gene matches. The CDR3 here is CASSYGFSGTSYNEQFF. CDR3 in DNA: TGTGCCAGCAGTTACGGTTTTAGCGGGACTTCCTACAATGAGCAGTTCTTC.

This clonotype was seen more than once but under ten times. The V and J genes are TRBV5-6 and TRBJ1-4; the D is unclear. CDR3 size: 17 residues. Per germline, CDR1 SGHDT and CDR2 YYEEEE. Trimming left V 0 bases short and J 0 bases short, with 12 bases between. CDR3 nucleotide sequence: TGTGCCAGCAGCTTGGCCTACAGTCTTGCAACTAATGAAAAACTGTTTTTT. This translates into CASSLAYSLATNEKLFF.

This clonotype was seen more than once but under ten times. This sequence joins TRBV4-1 and TRBJ2-5; TRBD1 or TRBD2 may be the D gene (5 bases each). This CDR3 has 15 residues. Trimming pared 5 bases from V and 5 bases from J, leaving 18 bases between. Germline assignment: CDR1 MGHRA and CDR2 YSYEKL. This CDR3 is CASSNPGSPGETQYF. DNA for the CDR3: TGCGCCAGCAGCAACCCAGGGTCTCCGGGGGAGACCCAGTACTTC.

As to this clonotype: Germline and junction disagree at one end, which may indicate a read error. This chain uses TRBV28 with TRBJ2-3; the D gene is possibly TRBD2 (5 bases). CDR1 MDHEN and CDR2 SYDVKM come from the germline V gene. The CDR3 length is 14 residues. The CDR3 loop is CTSTSADHTDTQYF. The CDR3 DNA reads as TGTACCAGCACTAGTGCAGACCACACAGATACGCAGTATTTT.

This clonotype was observed a few times. The gene calls are TRBV6-1 and TRBJ2-7; TRBD1 is a possible D gene (6 bases). The J call could be wrong; TRBJ2-5 is a better fit for the DNA end. The germline V gene encodes CDR1 MNHNS and CDR2 SASEGT. The CDR3 consists of 14 residues. DNA for the CDR3: TGTGCCAGCAGGACACAGGGCCGCCGGGAGACCCAGTACTTC. It translates to CASRTQGRRETQYF.

This chain links TRBV19 with TRBJ1-1; D is perhaps TRBD1 (5 bases). The CDR3 length is 14 residues. Per the germline V gene, CDR1 is LNHDA and CDR2 is SQIVND (reference sequence). The germline V and J ends were trimmed by 3 bases and 1 base, with 9 bases remaining between them. The CDR3 coding sequence is TGTGCCAGTAGTATCGGGACGGAGAACACTGAAGCTTTCTTT. This sequence encodes CASSIGTENTEAFF.

The gene calls are TRBV5-1 and TRBJ2-5, with TRBD2 matching 9 bases. The end of the DNA is better explained by TRBJ2-1, so the J call may be wrong. Per the germline V gene, CDR1 is SGHRS and CDR2 is YFSETQ. The CDR3 covers 15 residues. CDR3 amino acids: CASSLVAGATNEQFF. The CDR3 nucleotides are TGCGCCAGCAGCTTGGTAGCGGGGGCTACCAATGAGCAGTTCTTC.

This clonotype was seen ten or more times. V is TRBV15 and J is TRBJ1-5, with 9 positions matching TRBD1. The CDR3 has 15 amino acids. V trimming: 8 bases; J trimming: 4 bases; junction bases outside the gene matches: 9. Germline lookup yields CDR1 LNHNV and CDR2 YYDKDF (reference sequence). The CDR3 DNA is TGTGCCACCTCCTTCGGACAGGGGTCTAATCAGCCCCAGCATTTT. Protein product: CATSFGQGSNQPQHF.